These 26 T cell receptor beta chains were sequenced from one sample in a study of blood T cell repertoires in COVID-19. This table comes from immunoSEQ multiplex PCR, and its TCRdb copy is limited to in-frame clones, with some not included. In the table there are 180,000 or so clones, around 82% of which are singletons. The sample taken for sequencing was peripheral blood. The receptor set was obtained from a human donor with acute or convalescent COVID-19. The donor label of this sample is uncertain.

The V and J genes are TRBV6-1 and TRBJ1-5; TRBD1 agrees at 8 bases. The junction had 11 bases not matched to a gene; V was cut back by 4 bases and J by 3 bases. The CDR3 length is 17 residues. CDR1 is MNHNS and CDR2 is SASEGT in the germline V gene. CDR3 region: CASSAPRTGFLNQPQHF. The CDR3 DNA follows: TGTGCCAGCAGTGCACCCAGGACAGGGTTTCTCAATCAGCCCCAGCATTTT.

The chain recombines TRBV5-4 with TRBJ1-2; 9 bases are a match to TRBD1. V trimming: 3 bases; J trimming: 8 bases; junction bases outside the gene matches: 5. The CDR3 contains 13 residues. Germline loops: CDR1 SGHNT, CDR2 YYREEE (reference sequence). The CDR3 bases are TGTGCCAGCAGCTGGACAGGGGCCGGGGGCTACACCTTC. Protein: CASSWTGAGGYTF. The whole variable domain, remainder taken from reference TRBV5-4 and TRBJ1-2, is ETGVTQSPTHLIKTRGQQVTLRCSSQSGHNTVSWYQQALGQGPQFIFQYYREEENGRGNFPPRFSGLQFPNYSSELNVNALELDDSALYLCASSWTGAGGYTFGSGTRLTVV.

This clone was counted only a few times. This chain uses TRBV27 with TRBJ2-2; 12 nucleotides line up with TRBD2. In germline, CDR1 is MNHEY, CDR2 SMNVEV (reference sequence). V dropped 2 bases and J dropped 5; count of bases not matched to a gene: 9. This CDR3 has 18 amino acids. The CDR3 here is CASSLTLAGGPRTGELFF. The CDR3 DNA sequence: TGTGCCAGCAGTTTAACGCTAGCGGGAGGGCCGAGAACCGGGGAGCTGTTTTTT.

V gene TRBV2 combines with J gene TRBJ2-1; perhaps TRBD1 as D (6 bases). The V end lost 7 bases, the J end lost 0 bases, and 10 bases lay between the germline ends. This CDR3 comprises 14 residues. CDR1 and CDR2 from the germline V gene are SNHLY and FYNNEI. CDR3 in DNA: TGTGCCAGCACCAGGACAGACTCCTACAATGAGCAGTTCTTC. Its protein product is CASTRTDSYNEQFF.

A note on this clone: Other nucleotide sequences in the sample specify the same CDR3. The rearrangement links TRBV5-1 to TRBJ2-1; D uncertain. Germline CDR1 is SGHRS and CDR2 is YFSETQ. Trimming removed 4 bases from V and 7 bases from J, with 9 bases in between. The CDR3 covers 12 residues. The CDR3 DNA reads as TGCGCCAGCAGCCTCCCTTCTAATGAGCAGTTCTTC. Its translation is CASSLPSNEQFF.

This chain links TRBV7-9 with TRBJ1-6; D is perhaps TRBD1 (5 bases). The CDR3 extends over 14 amino acids. Per the germline V gene, CDR1 is SEHNR and CDR2 is FQNEAQ (reference sequence). Trimming removed 5 bases from V and 2 bases from J, with 7 bases in between. The CDR3 nucleotides read TGTGCCAGCAGCCCGGACACCTATAATTCACCCCTCCACTTT. Translating it yields CASSPDTYNSPLHF.

This sequence joins TRBV6-4 and TRBJ1-6, with D perhaps TRBD1 (5 bases). CDR3 length equals 14 residues. Trimming stripped 8 bases from V and 13 bases from J, with 21 bases between. Looked up from germline, CDR1 is MRHNA and CDR2 is SNTAGT. In DNA, the CDR3 is TGTGCCAGCGGTTTGGGGACGGGACTTGCGCCCCTCCACTTT. The encoded protein is CASGLGTGLAPLHF.

The chain joins TRBV30 to TRBJ2-1; 8 bases align to TRBD2. Looked up from germline, CDR1 is GTSNPN and CDR2 is SVGIG (reference sequence). Trimming at V came to 0 bases and at J to 8 bases, leaving 9 bases not matched to a gene. The CDR3 is 15 residues long. The CDR3 reads CAWSVQSSGADEQFF. The CDR3 DNA reads TGTGCCTGGAGTGTACAGAGTAGCGGGGCGGATGAGCAGTTCTTC. The whole variable domain, filled in from reference TRBV30 and TRBJ2-1, reads SQTIHQWPATLVQPVGSPLSLECTVEGTSNPNLYWYRQAAGRGLQLLFYSVGIGQISSEVPQNLSASRPQDRQFILSSKKLLLSDSGFYLCAWSVQSSGADEQFFGPGTRLTVL.

Note on this clone: Other DNA sequences in the same sample also yield this CDR3. The chain carries TRBV5-1 and TRBJ1-1, with 7 bases aligning to TRBD1. The CDR3 is made up of 13 amino acids. Germline CDR1 and CDR2: SGHRS and YFSETQ. With V trimmed by 4 bases and J by 3 bases, 3 bases remained unmatched. In DNA form, the CDR3 reads TGCGCCAGCAGCGAACAGGGGTACACTGAAGCTTTCTTT. It specifies CASSEQGYTEAFF.

This clone showed up just a few times. The chain couples TRBV5-4 to TRBJ1-2; TRBD1 agrees at 7 bases. The CDR3 totals 14 residues. V lost 0 bases to trimming and J lost 6 bases; unmatched junction nucleotides: 5. Germline-derived CDR1 and CDR2 are SGHNT and YYREEE (reference sequence). CDR3 loop: CASSLGQGFDGYTF. The CDR3 DNA reads as TGTGCCAGCAGCTTGGGACAGGGATTCGATGGCTACACCTTC.

The V gene is TRBV7-9, the J gene TRBJ2-3; 8 nucleotides match TRBD2. V shed 1 base, J shed 8 bases, and the junction held 8 bases outside the gene matches. Germline CDR1 SEHNR, CDR2 FQNEAQ (reference sequence). This CDR3 comprises 15 residues. The CDR3 here is CASSLEGLGTATQYF. Here the CDR3 DNA reads TGTGCCAGCAGCTTAGAGGGACTAGGAACTGCTACGCAGTATTTT.

Points on this clone: Other DNA sequences in the same sample also yield this CDR3. The gene calls are TRBV9 and TRBJ1-3; D is perhaps TRBD1 (6 bases). Looked up from germline, CDR1 is SGDLS and CDR2 is YYNGEE. The CDR3 runs 14 residues. Trimming took off 3 bases at V and 0 bases at J, with 7 bases between the two ends. The CDR3 DNA sequence: TGTGCCAGCAGCGCGGACAGCTCTGGAAACACCATATATTTT. It codes for CASSADSSGNTIYF.

This clone has just a few counts. This chain joins TRBV5-5 and TRBJ1-6; no clear D. There are 18 residues in the CDR3. Trimming pared 0 bases from V and 6 bases from J, leaving 19 bases between. In germline, CDR1 is SGHKS, CDR2 YYEKEE (reference sequence). CDR3 coding DNA: TGTGCCAGCAGCTTGGATAGGCCTGGGAGGGATGGTAATTCACCCCTCCACTTT. Protein sequence: CASSLDRPGRDGNSPLHF.

The chain employs TRBV5-4 and TRBJ2-5, with 7 nucleotides matching TRBD2. V lost 1 base to trimming and J lost 5 bases; unmatched junction nucleotides: 8. Germline V gene data show CDR1 as SGHNT and CDR2 as YYREEE (reference sequence). CDR3 length equals 15 residues. Written as DNA, the CDR3 is TGTGCCAGCAGCTTGAATGGTCAAGCGGGGGAGACCCAGTACTTC. Translated: CASSLNGQAGETQYF.

The chain couples TRBV2 to TRBJ2-6; D might be TRBD1 (5 bases). The ends were cut back, 8 bases at V and 2 bases at J, with 13 bases in the middle. This CDR3 has 15 amino acids. CDR1 SNHLY and CDR2 FYNNEI come from the germline V gene. CDR3: CASSGYEAGANVLTF. The CDR3 coding sequence is TGTGCCAGCTCAGGGTACGAGGCTGGGGCCAACGTCCTGACTTTC.

The chain couples TRBV6-1 to TRBJ1-5, with D unresolved. The CDR3 spans 15 residues. With 1 base removed from V and 7 bases from J, the gap between germline ends came to 14 bases. Germline assignment: CDR1 MNHNS and CDR2 SASEGT. DNA for the CDR3: TGTGCCAGCAGTGAAGACGTCAGCGGGCGGCAGCCCCAGCATTTT. It is translated as CASSEDVSGRQPQHF.

The chain carries TRBV7-2 and TRBJ2-2; 7 positions agree with TRBD1. The V and J ends lost 6 bases and 6 bases, in that order; junction bases with no gene match: 7. CDR1 and CDR2 from the germline V gene are SGHTA and FQGNSA. This CDR3 spans 14 amino acids. Here the CDR3 reads CASSSTGPAGELFF. The CDR3 DNA sequence: TGTGCCAGCAGTTCGACAGGGCCCGCCGGGGAGCTGTTTTTT. Full variable domain (missing parts from reference TRBV7-2 and TRBJ2-2): GAGVSQSPSNKVTEKGKDVELRCDPISGHTALYWYRQSLGQGLEFLIYFQGNSAPDKSGLPSDRFSAERTGGSVSTLTIQRTQQEDSAVYLCASSSTGPAGELFFGEGSRLTVL.

This clone was observed a few times. The chain couples TRBV27 to TRBJ1-1, with D possibly TRBD1 on 5 matching bases. Deletions cut 7 bases from V and 1 base from J, with 13 bases between. Germline V gene sequence: CDR1 MNHEY, CDR2 SMNVEV (reference sequence). This CDR3 is 14 amino acids long. The CDR3 protein is CASNPLTENTEAFF. CDR3 DNA sequence: TGTGCCAGCAATCCCTTGACAGAGAACACTGAAGCTTTCTTT.

This clone appeared a few times. V and J are TRBV10-3 and TRBJ1-2; 8 positions match TRBD1. The CDR3 is made up of 14 amino acids. Germline V gene data show CDR1 as ENHRY and CDR2 as SYGVKD. Trimming removed 6 bases from V and 6 bases from J; junction bases left unmatched: 9. The CDR3 DNA is TGTGCCATCAGATCAGACAGGGGTAATGATGGCTACACCTTC. Encoded protein: CAIRSDRGNDGYTF.

The chain recombines TRBV7-4 with TRBJ2-5; maybe TRBD1 (6 bases). The CDR3 extends over 14 amino acids. Germline V gene lookup returns CDR1 SGHVT and CDR2 SQSDAQ. Trimming removed 5 bases at V and 1 base at J, with 11 bases between. This CDR3 reads CASSSRDTQETQYF. CDR3 sequence (DNA): TGTGCCAGCAGCAGCCGGGACACCCAAGAGACCCAGTACTTC.

The chain combines TRBV7-9 with TRBJ2-2, with 10 bases lining up with TRBD2. The CDR3 contains 16 residues. Trimming at V came to 5 bases and at J to 2 bases, leaving 5 bases not matched to a gene. Per germline, CDR1 SEHNR and CDR2 FQNEAQ (reference sequence). The CDR3: CASSITSGDNTGELFF. The CDR3 DNA is TGTGCCAGCAGCATAACTAGCGGGGATAACACCGGGGAGCTGTTTTTT. Supplemented by reference TRBV7-9 and TRBJ2-2, the full variable domain reads DTGVSQNPRHKITKRGQNVTFRCDPISEHNRLYWYRQTLGQGPEFLTYFQNEAQLEKSRLLSDRFSAERPKGSFSTLEIQRTEQGDSAMYLCASSITSGDNTGELFFGEGSRLTVL.

This sequence joins TRBV6-6 and TRBJ2-7; weak D call: TRBD1 (6 bases). Germline V gene lookup returns CDR1 MNHNY and CDR2 SVGAGI (reference sequence). CDR3 size: 12 residues. Trimming took off 6 bases at V and 6 bases at J, with 12 bases between the two ends. The CDR3 nucleotides read TGTGCCAGCAGCAGGGGACGCCCCGAGCAGTACTTC. Protein product: CASSRGRPEQYF.

The chain has TRBV27 and TRBJ1-6, with D possibly being TRBD1 (5 bases). The CDR3 covers 15 residues. Germline V gives CDR1 MNHEY, CDR2 SMNVEV (reference sequence). V was pared by 7 bases and J by 10 bases, with 20 bases between. CDR3 sequence: CASTGTGEIGSPLHF. The CDR3 bases are TGTGCCAGCACCGGGACGGGGGAGATTGGGTCACCCCTCCACTTT.

This chain connects TRBV12-3 or TRBV12-4 to TRBJ1-2; D possibly corresponds to TRBD1 (6 bases). The CDR3 spans 13 residues. Trimming stripped 6 bases from V and 4 bases from J, with 12 bases between. CDR3 loop: CASRLTGRYGYTF. CDR3 nucleotide sequence: TGTGCCAGCAGGTTAACAGGGCGCTATGGCTACACCTTC.

The chain has TRBV11-2 and TRBJ2-7; maybe TRBD2 (6 bases). Between the trimmed V and J ends, which lost 3 bases and 7 bases, there was a span of 19 bases. Per germline, CDR1 SGHAT and CDR2 FQNNGV. The CDR3 runs to 15 residues. The CDR3 loop reads CASSLRGGGVEEQYF. The CDR3 bases are TGTGCCAGCAGCTTGAGAGGCGGAGGGGTAGAAGAGCAGTACTTC. Together with reference TRBV11-2 and TRBJ2-7, the CDR3 gives the full variable domain: EAGVAQSPRYKIIEKRQSVAFWCNPISGHATLYWYQQILGQGPKLLIQFQNNGVVDDSQLPKDRFSAERLKGVDSTLKIQPAKLEDSAVYLCASSLRGGGVEEQYFGPGTRLTVT.

As regards this clone: Relative to the germline gene, one junction end is altered; a read error may explain this. The chain is built from TRBV30 and TRBJ2-7; the match to TRBD2 covers 11 bases. CDR3 length equals 15 residues. Per the germline V gene, CDR1 is GTSNPN and CDR2 is SVGIG (reference sequence). The CDR3 loop is CAWSGQSWGSSGRTF. The CDR3, as DNA: TGTGCCTGGAGTGGACAGTCGTGGGGATCTAGCGGGAGGACCTTC.